This is a list of T cell receptor beta chains from one sample in a study of cytomegalovirus exposure and HLA in healthy donors. TCRdb's table, derived via immunoSEQ multiplex PCR, lists solely in-frame clones and lacks some. The sample contains around 150,000 clones, around 80% of which appear only once. Sequencing used PBMCs. Receptors were obtained from a man in his forties in good health and CMV-seropositive. Each CDR3 is given without its conserved first and last residue.

j_call v_call cdr3_aa
TRBJ1-1 TRBV18 ASSPPRGNTEAF
TRBJ2-5 TRBV6-6 ASRRTSGTEETQY
TRBJ1-5 TRBV27 ASGRDTHNQPQH
TRBJ1-5 TRBV4-1 ASRHSIGGGSNQPQH
TRBJ2-3 TRBV4-2 ASSLLSGSLTDTQY
TRBJ1-4 TRBV28 ASSPYPGQTTNEKLF
TRBJ2-7 TRBV29-1 SVEPSGSPYEQY
TRBJ2-7 TRBV6-5 ASSQGVSSYEQY
TRBJ2-3 TRBV7-9 ASSSLGVWEAGTQY
TRBJ1-1 TRBV6-1 ASSEWHKNTEAF
TRBJ2-7 TRBV18 ASSAKQGSYEQY
TRBJ2-2 TRBV6-5 ASRASATGELF
TRBJ1-2 TRBV19 ASSSTGRIYGYT
TRBJ1-1 TRBV6-5 ASSYKGLRAEAF
TRBJ2-3 TRBV6-1 ASSFHRGIEDTQY
TRBJ2-7 TRBV12-2 ASRLGVEDSRSYEQY
TRBJ2-7 TRBV14 ASSHQQAHTYEQY
TRBJ1-5 TRBV7-7 ASSSGQDSNQPQH
TRBJ1-1 TRBV5-4 ASSRRGLDTEAF
TRBJ1-2 TRBV25-1 ASSEWGPNYGYT
TRBJ2-7 TRBV5-4 ASSLGVGQTYEQY
TRBJ2-7 TRBV6-1 ATKLRDRSSYEQY
- TRBV6-6 ASSGVQAGGSYEQY
TRBJ1-2 TRBV7-9 ASSYLGQGIYGYT
TRBJ1-6 TRBV6-1 ASSAQGRHNSPLH
TRBJ2-5 TRBV4-2 ASSQDPGLQETQY
- TRBV30 AGTAGSSEQY
TRBJ2-1 TRBV27 ASGSRRGGYNEQF
TRBJ2-7 TRBV27 ASSLPPTDNYEQY
TRBJ1-1 TRBV5-1 ASSLQGEGTEAF
TRBJ1-5 TRBV12-5 ASGLRSNQPQH
TRBJ2-3 TRBV4-2 ASSRDSKTDTQY
TRBJ2-2 TRBV10-1 ASRRLAGTGELF
TRBJ1-4 TRBV27 ASSPRTGEKLF
TRBJ2-1 TRBV27 ASRRLAGGLHNEQF
TRBJ2-7 TRBV21-1 ASSKGVLRKLSYEQY
TRBJ2-7 TRBV5-6 ASSSEGLAGVFRDEQY
TRBJ2-2 TRBV7-8 ASSTRLAGASGELF
TRBJ1-2 TRBV29-1 SVIGQGISYGYT
TRBJ1-3 TRBV5-1 ASSQPDRVGTIY
TRBJ2-7 TRBV28 ASSFLQQTSSYEQY
TRBJ2-3 TRBV7-8 ASSRGTSGVGGTQY
TRBJ2-5 TRBV6-5 ASSLREHQETQY
TRBJ1-1 TRBV29-1 STKVGGRAF
TRBJ2-7 TRBV2 ASSGRDRGRYEQY
TRBJ2-2 TRBV5-1 ASSSAQGLSGELF
TRBJ2-7 TRBV27 ASSAGPGEQY
TRBJ1-2 TRBV28 ASSLLRAANNYGYT
TRBJ2-7 TRBV6-5 ASSSPGALGEQY
TRBJ1-5 TRBV19 ASNPQVAGGAQPQH
TRBJ2-7 TRBV18 ASSRGLTSYEQY
TRBJ2-5 TRBV19 ASSIGGAGEETQY
TRBJ2-7 TRBV6-5 ASSYSGQIYEQY
TRBJ2-2 TRBV5-1 ASSLYTPNTGELF
TRBJ2-3 TRBV5-1 ASSLARTSGTSTDTQY
TRBJ1-1 TRBV7-9 ASSLVSREAEAF
TRBJ2-7 TRBV30 AWSVLPSGRYEQY